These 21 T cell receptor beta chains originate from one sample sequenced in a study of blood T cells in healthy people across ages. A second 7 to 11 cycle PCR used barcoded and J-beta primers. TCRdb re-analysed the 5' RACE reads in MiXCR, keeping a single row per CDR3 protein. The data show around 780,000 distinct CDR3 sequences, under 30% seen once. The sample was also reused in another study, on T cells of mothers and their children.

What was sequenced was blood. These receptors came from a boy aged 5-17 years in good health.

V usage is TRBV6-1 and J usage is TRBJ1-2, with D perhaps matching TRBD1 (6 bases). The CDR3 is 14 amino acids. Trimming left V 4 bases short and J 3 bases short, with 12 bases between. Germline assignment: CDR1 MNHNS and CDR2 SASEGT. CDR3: CASSAGGGHYGYTF. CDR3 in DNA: TGTGCCAGCAGTGCGGGGGGCGGACACTATGGCTACACCTTC.

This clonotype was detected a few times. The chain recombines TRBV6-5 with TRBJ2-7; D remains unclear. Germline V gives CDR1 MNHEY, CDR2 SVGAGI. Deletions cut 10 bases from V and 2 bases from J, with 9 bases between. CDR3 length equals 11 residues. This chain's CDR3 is CATHRAYEQYF. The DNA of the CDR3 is TGTGCCACCCACCGGGCCTACGAGCAGTACTTC.

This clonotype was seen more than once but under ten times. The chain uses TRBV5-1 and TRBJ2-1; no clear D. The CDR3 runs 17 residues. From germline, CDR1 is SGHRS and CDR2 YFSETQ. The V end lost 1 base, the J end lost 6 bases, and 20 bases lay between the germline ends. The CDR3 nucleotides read TGCGCCAGCAGCTTGTTTATCCCCGGGCCGGGCGGCAATGAGCAGTTCTTC. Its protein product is CASSLFIPGPGGNEQFF.

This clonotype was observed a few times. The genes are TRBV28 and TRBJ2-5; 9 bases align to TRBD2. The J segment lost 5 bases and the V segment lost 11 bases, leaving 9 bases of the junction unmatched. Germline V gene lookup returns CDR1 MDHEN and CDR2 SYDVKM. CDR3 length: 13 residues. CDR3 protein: CAGSGGGMETQYF. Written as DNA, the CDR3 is TGTGCCGGTAGCGGGGGTGGGATGGAGACCCAGTACTTC.

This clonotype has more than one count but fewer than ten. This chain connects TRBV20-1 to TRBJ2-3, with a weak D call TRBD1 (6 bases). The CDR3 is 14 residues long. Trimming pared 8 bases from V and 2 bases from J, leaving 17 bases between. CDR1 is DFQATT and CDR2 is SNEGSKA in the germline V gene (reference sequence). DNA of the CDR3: TGCAGTCTACTGCGGTGGGACAACACAGATACGCAGTATTTT. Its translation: CSLLRWDNTDTQYF.

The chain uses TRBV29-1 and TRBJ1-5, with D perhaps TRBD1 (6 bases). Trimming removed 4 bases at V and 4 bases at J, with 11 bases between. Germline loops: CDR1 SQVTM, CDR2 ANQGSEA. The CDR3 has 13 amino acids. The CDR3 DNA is TGCAGCGTTGCAGGACAGCCTAATCAGCCCCAGCATTTT. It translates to CSVAGQPNQPQHF.

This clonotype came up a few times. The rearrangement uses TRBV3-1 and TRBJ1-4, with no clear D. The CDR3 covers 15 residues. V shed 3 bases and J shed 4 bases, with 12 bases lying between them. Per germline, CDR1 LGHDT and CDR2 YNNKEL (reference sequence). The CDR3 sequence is CASSQHGQNNEKLFF. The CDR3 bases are TGTGCCAGCAGCCAGCATGGGCAGAATAATGAAAAACTGTTTTTT.

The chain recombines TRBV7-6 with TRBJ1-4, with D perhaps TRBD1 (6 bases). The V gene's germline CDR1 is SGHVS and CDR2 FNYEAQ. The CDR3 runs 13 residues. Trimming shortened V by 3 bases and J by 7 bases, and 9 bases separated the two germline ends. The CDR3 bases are TGTGCCAGCAGCTTGGGACATTTTGAAAAACTGTTTTTT. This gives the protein CASSLGHFEKLFF. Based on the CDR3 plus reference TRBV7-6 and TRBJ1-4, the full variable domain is GAGVSQSPRYKVTKRGQDVALRCDPISGHVSLYWYRQALGQGPEFLTYFNYEAQQDKSGLPNDRFSAERPEGSISTLTIQRTEQRDSAMYRCASSLGHFEKLFFGSGTQLSVL.

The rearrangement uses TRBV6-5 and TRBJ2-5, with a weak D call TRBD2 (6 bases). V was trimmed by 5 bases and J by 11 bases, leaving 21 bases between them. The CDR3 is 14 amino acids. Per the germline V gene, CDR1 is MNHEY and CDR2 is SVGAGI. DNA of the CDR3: TGTGCCAGCAGTCCCGGCCCGGGACTTGATGAGCAGTACTTC. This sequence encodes CASSPGPGLDEQYF.

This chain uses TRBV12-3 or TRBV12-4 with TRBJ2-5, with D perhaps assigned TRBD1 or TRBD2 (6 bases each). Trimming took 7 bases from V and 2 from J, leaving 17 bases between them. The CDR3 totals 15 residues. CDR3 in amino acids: CASIARGTSQETQYF. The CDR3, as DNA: TGTGCCAGCATTGCCCGGGGGACATCTCAAGAGACCCAGTACTTC.

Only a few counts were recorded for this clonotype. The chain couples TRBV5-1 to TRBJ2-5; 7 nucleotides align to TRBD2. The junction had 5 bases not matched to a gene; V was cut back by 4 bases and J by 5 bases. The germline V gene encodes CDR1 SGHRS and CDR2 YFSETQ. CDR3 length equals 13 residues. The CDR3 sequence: CASSPREVETQYF. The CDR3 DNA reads TGCGCCAGCAGCCCCCGGGAGGTGGAGACCCAGTACTTC.

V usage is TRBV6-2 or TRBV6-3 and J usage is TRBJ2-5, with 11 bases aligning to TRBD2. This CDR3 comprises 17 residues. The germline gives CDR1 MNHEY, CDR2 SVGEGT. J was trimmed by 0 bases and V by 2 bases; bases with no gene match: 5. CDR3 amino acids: CASSYHRTSGYQETQYF. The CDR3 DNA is TGTGCCAGCAGTTACCATAGGACTAGCGGGTACCAAGAGACCCAGTACTTC.

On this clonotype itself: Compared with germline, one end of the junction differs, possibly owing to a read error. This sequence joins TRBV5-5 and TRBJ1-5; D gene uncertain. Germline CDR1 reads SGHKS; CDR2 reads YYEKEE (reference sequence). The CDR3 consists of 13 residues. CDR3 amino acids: CTSSLENGQPQHF. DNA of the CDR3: TGTACCAGCAGCTTGGAGAACGGCCAGCCCCAGCATTTT. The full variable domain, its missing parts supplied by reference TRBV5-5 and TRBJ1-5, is DAGVTQSPTHLIKTRGQQVTLRCSPISGHKSVSWYQQVLGQGPQFIFQYYEKEERGRGNFPDRFSARQFPNYSSELNVNALLLGDSALYLCTSSLENGQPQHFGDGTRLSIL.

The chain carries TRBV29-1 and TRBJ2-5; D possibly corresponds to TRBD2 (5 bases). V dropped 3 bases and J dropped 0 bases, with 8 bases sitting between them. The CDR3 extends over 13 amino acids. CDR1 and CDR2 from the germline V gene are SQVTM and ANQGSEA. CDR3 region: CSVDVGNQETQYF. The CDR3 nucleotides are TGCAGCGTTGATGTCGGGAACCAAGAGACCCAGTACTTC.

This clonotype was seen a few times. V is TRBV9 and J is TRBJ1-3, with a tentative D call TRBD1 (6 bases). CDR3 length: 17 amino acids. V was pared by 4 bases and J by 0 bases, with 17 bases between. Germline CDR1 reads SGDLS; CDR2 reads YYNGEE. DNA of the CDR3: TGTGCCAGCAGCTCGACGACAGGCCCAAGCTCTGGAAACACCATATATTTT. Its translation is CASSSTTGPSSGNTIYF.

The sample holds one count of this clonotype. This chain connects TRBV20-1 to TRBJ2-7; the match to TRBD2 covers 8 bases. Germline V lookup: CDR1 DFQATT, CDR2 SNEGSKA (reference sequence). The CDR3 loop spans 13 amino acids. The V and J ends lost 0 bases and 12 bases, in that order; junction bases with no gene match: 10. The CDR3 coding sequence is TGCAGTGCTAGAGACAACTGGGCGGGGGGCCGGTACTTC. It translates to CSARDNWAGGRYF.

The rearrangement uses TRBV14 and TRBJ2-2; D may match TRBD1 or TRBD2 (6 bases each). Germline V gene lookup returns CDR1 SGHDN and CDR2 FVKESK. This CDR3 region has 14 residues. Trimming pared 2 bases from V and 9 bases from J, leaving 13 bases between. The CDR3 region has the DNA TGTGCCAGCAGCCAACTTTCGGGGGCTAGGGAGCTGTTTTTT. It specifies CASSQLSGARELFF. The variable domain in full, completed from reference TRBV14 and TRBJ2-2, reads EAGVTQFPSHSVIEKGQTVTLRCDPISGHDNLYWYRRVMGKEIKFLLHFVKESKQDESGMPNNRFLAERTGGTYSTLKVQPAELEDSGVYFCASSQLSGARELFFGEGSRLTVL.

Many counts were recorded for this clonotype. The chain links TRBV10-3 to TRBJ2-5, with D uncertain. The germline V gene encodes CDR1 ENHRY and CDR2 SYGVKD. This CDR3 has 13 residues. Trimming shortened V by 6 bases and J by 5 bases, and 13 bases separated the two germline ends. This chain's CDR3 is CAIRESTAETQYF. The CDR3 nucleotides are TGTGCCATCAGGGAGAGCACGGCGGAGACCCAGTACTTC.

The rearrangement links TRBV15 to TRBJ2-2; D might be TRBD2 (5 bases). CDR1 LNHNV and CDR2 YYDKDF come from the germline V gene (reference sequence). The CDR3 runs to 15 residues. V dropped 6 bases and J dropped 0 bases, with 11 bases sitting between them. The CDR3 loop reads CATSIERTNTGELFF. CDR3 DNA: TGTGCCACCAGTATCGAGCGGACGAACACCGGGGAGCTGTTTTTT.

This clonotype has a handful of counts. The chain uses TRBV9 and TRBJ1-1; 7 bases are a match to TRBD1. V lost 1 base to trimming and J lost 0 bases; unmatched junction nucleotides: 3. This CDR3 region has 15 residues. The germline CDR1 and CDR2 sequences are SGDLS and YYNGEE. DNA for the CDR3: TGTGCCAGCAGCGTATCTGGACAGGTGAACACTGAAGCTTTCTTT. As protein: CASSVSGQVNTEAFF.

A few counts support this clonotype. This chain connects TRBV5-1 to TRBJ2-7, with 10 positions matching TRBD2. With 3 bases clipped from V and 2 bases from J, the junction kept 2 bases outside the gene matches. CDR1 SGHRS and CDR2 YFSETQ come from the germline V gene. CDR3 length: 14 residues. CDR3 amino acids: CASSWTSGPYEQYF. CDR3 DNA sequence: TGCGCCAGCAGCTGGACTAGCGGACCCTACGAGCAGTACTTC.